This TCR beta chain was observed in a study of T-cell memory formation after mild COVID-19. Whole-study findings and limits: Pre-infection memory harbored some responding clones, suggesting cross-reactive memory joined. Mainly CM and EM harbored the contracting CD4+ clones; mainly EMRA harbored the CD8+ ones.

The CDR3 length is 15 residues. Germline CDR1 is MNHEY and CDR2 is SVGAGI. V was trimmed by 2 bases and J by 2 bases, leaving 9 bases between them. This clonotype was observed a handful of times. Its antigen is undetermined. TCRdb re-derived calls from the 5' RACE reads in MiXCR, one entry per CDR3 protein. The table has around 340,000 distinct CDR3 sequences, roughly 13% seen once. The material sequenced was PBMCs or a T cell subset sorted from them (not recorded which). The chain is built from TRBV6-5 and TRBJ1-4, with a possible D match to TRBD1 (6 bases). This receptor was taken from a man between 18 and 29 years old who had mild COVID-19 (a few samples of this study predate the infection). Cell type and time point are not known. CDR3 amino acids: CASSYTGITNEKLFF. CDR3 nucleotide sequence: TGTGCCAGCAGTTACACAGGGATTACTAATGAAAAACTGTTTTTT.